These 18 T cell receptor beta chains were all obtained from the same sample, sequenced in a study of T cell responses to AZD1222 COVID-19 vaccine (dated by TCRdb to the early 2020s). Library preparation employed the immunoSEQ multiplex PCR assay. TCRdb retrieved this table from immuneACCESS and kept in-frame rearrangements only. Not all clones are present; in checked studies, unresolved V genes account for under half, and no reason is known for the remainder. Across this sample there are 150,000 or so clones, with 85% to 95% seen only once. In total, the top ten clones hold about 1.6% of the sample. Read against the paper, the sample's time point label means: about 28 days (+/-7) after the second vaccine dose. The specimen comprised peripheral blood, sampled 28 days after the second AZD1222 dose. The receptors derive from an adult who received the AZD1222 COVID-19 vaccine.

V and J are TRBV6-1 and TRBJ1-5, with 9 bases fitting TRBD1. The trim removed 3 bases at V and 2 bases at J, leaving 11 bases unmatched. Germline CDR1 is MNHNS and CDR2 is SASEGT. The CDR3 is 18 residues long. Here the CDR3 reads CASSDRRTGVRGNQPQHF. CDR3 in DNA: TGTGCCAGCAGTGATAGGAGGACAGGGGTACGGGGCAATCAGCCCCAGCATTTT.

The chain employs TRBV2 and TRBJ1-3, with a weak D call TRBD1 (5 bases). Trimming took off 6 bases at V and 7 bases at J, with 25 bases between the two ends. In germline, CDR1 is SNHLY, CDR2 FYNNEI. This CDR3 spans 17 amino acids. CDR3 in amino acids: CASRGLLIRARENTIYF. CDR3 DNA sequence: TGTGCCAGCAGAGGGTTGTTGATCAGGGCACGGGAGAACACCATATATTTT.

This chain connects TRBV5-6 to TRBJ2-3; no definite D call. Germline V gene lookup returns CDR1 SGHDT and CDR2 YYEEEE. V lost 0 bases, J lost 8 bases, and 7 bases lay in between. This CDR3 comprises 12 residues. CDR3 DNA: TGTGCCAGCAGCTTGGACTTCGGTACGCAGTATTTT. Amino acids: CASSLDFGTQYF.

This chain joins TRBV24-1 and TRBJ2-5; the match to TRBD1 covers 7 bases. V shed 9 bases, J shed 5 bases, and the junction held 8 bases outside the gene matches. The CDR3 is 13 amino acids. Per the germline V gene, CDR1 is KGHDR and CDR2 is SFDVKD. The CDR3 sequence is CATGAGGSETQYF. CDR3 in DNA: TGTGCCACCGGGGCAGGGGGATCGGAGACCCAGTACTTC.

Here the CDR3 DNA reads TGTGCCAGCAGACTAGCGGGAGGGCCGCATGAGCAGTTCTTC. Translation gives CASRLAGGPHEQFF. The chain has TRBV28 and TRBJ2-1, with 13 nucleotides matching TRBD2. In germline, CDR1 is MDHEN, CDR2 SYDVKM. The CDR3 length is 14 residues. V lost 6 bases and J lost 8; bases outside the gene matches: 4.

This clone was detected a few times. The CDR3 spells CASTLTGNSNQPQHF. CDR3 nucleotides: TGTGCCAGCACTCTTACAGGTAATAGCAATCAGCCCCAGCATTTT. The chain has TRBV27 and TRBJ1-5; tentatively, D is TRBD1 (5 bases). Germline-derived CDR1 and CDR2 are MNHEY and SMNVEV (reference sequence). This CDR3 contains 15 residues. Trimming took 7 bases from V and 0 from J, leaving 13 bases between them.

The gene calls are TRBV28 and TRBJ1-5; D call uncertain. The germline V gene has CDR1 MDHEN and CDR2 SYDVKM. The CDR3 runs 12 residues. Trimming removed 7 bases at V and 1 base at J, with 5 bases between. CDR3 protein: CASNQSNQPQHF. The CDR3 DNA reads TGTGCCAGCAATCAGAGCAATCAGCCCCAGCATTTT.

The J gene is TRBJ2-1, the V gene TRBV28, with D maybe TRBD2 (6 bases). Germline V gives CDR1 MDHEN, CDR2 SYDVKM. The CDR3 spans 12 residues. Trimming took off 6 bases at V and 8 bases at J, with 11 bases between the two ends. DNA for the CDR3: TGTGCCAGCAGCGGGGCTAGCGATGAGCAGTTCTTC. It codes for CASSGASDEQFF. Looking up the rest from reference TRBV28 and TRBJ2-1 gives the full variable domain: DVKVTQSSRYLVKRTGEKVFLECVQDMDHENMFWYRQDPGLGLRLIYFSYDVKMKEKGDIPEGYSVSREKKERFSLILESASTNQTSMYLCASSGASDEQFFGPGTRLTVL.

On this clone: An end of the junction does not agree with germline; a read error may underlie this. The chain links TRBV27 to TRBJ1-5; unclear D gene. The CDR3 is made up of 15 amino acids. Germline assignment: CDR1 MNHEY and CDR2 SMNVEV (reference sequence). DNA for the CDR3: TGTGCCAGCAGCGTCCAGAAGGGAGCTAATCAGCTCCAGCATTTT. Its protein is CASSVQKGANQLQHF.

This clone was observed once. This chain connects TRBV28 to TRBJ1-1; D call uncertain. Germline V gene data show CDR1 as MDHEN and CDR2 as SYDVKM. V lost 3 bases and J 5 bases, leaving 13 bases between the germline ends. CDR3 length: 14 amino acids. The CDR3 sequence: CASSLTLQTTEAFF. CDR3 coding DNA: TGTGCCAGCAGTTTGACTCTCCAGACGACTGAAGCTTTCTTT. The full variable domain, completed using reference TRBV28 and TRBJ1-1, is DVKVTQSSRYLVKRTGEKVFLECVQDMDHENMFWYRQDPGLGLRLIYFSYDVKMKEKGDIPEGYSVSREKKERFSLILESASTNQTSMYLCASSLTLQTTEAFFGQGTRLTVV.

The genes are TRBV20-1 and TRBJ2-6, with D uncertain. Trimming pared 3 bases from V and 1 base from J, leaving 1 base between. The CDR3 covers 12 residues. Germline lookup yields CDR1 DFQATT and CDR2 SNEGSKA (reference sequence). The CDR3 here is CSASSGANVLTF. The CDR3 bases are TGCAGTGCTAGTTCTGGGGCCAACGTCCTGACTTTC.

This clone has more than one count but fewer than ten. The chain joins TRBV7-3 to TRBJ2-2, with a tentative D call TRBD1 (5 bases). This CDR3 is 16 amino acids long. V was clipped by 4 bases and J by 5 bases, with 17 bases between them. Per the germline V gene, CDR1 is SGHTA and CDR2 is FQGTGA. The CDR3 nucleotides read TGTGCCAGCAGCTCAGCATGGCAGGGTCGGACCGGGGAGCTGTTTTTT. Translating gives CASSSAWQGRTGELFF. The entire variable domain, with the rest obtained from reference TRBV7-3 and TRBJ2-2, is as follows: GAGVSQTPSNKVTEKGKYVELRCDPISGHTALYWYRQSLGQGPEFLIYFQGTGAADDSGLPNDRFFAVRPEGSVSTLKIQRTERGDSAVYLCASSSAWQGRTGELFFGEGSRLTVL.

J is TRBJ1-1 and V is TRBV28; 8 nucleotides line up with TRBD1. J was trimmed by 5 bases and V by 2 bases; bases with no gene match: 10. This CDR3 has 16 amino acids. The germline V gene has CDR1 MDHEN and CDR2 SYDVKM. CDR3 bases: TGTGCCAGCAGTTTACGAACGGCAGGGGGCTTTACTGAAGCTTTCTTT. Translation gives CASSLRTAGGFTEAFF.

The J gene is TRBJ2-7, the V gene TRBV19, with unresolved D. V was cut by 5 bases and J by 3 bases, with 11 bases left in between. The CDR3 has 13 residues. Looked up from germline, CDR1 is LNHDA and CDR2 is SQIVND (reference sequence). CDR3 protein: CASSEQSFYEQYF. Here the CDR3 DNA reads TGTGCCAGTAGTGAACAGAGTTTCTACGAGCAGTACTTC. The whole variable domain, filled in from reference TRBV19 and TRBJ2-7, reads DGGITQSPKYLFRKEGQNVTLSCEQNLNHDAMYWYRQDPGQGLRLIYYSQIVNDFQKGDIAEGYSVSREKKESFPLTVTSAQKNPTAFYLCASSEQSFYEQYFGPGTRLTVT.

This chain links TRBV9 with TRBJ1-2; D call uncertain. The V and J ends lost 0 bases and 8 bases respectively, with 17 bases between them. This CDR3 region has 15 residues. Germline loops: CDR1 SGDLS, CDR2 YYNGEE. The CDR3 reads CASSVVKSHREGYTF. CDR3 bases: TGTGCCAGCAGCGTAGTAAAGTCCCACCGAGAAGGCTACACCTTC.

The chain couples TRBV7-2 to TRBJ2-1, with 7 bases identical to TRBD2. J gave up 0 bases and V 5 bases, and 10 bases lay outside the gene matches. CDR3 length: 17 residues. In germline, CDR1 is SGHTA, CDR2 FQGNSA. This CDR3 is CASSLGLAGLSYNEQFF. The CDR3 DNA follows: TGTGCCAGCAGCCTGGGATTAGCGGGCCTCTCCTACAATGAGCAGTTCTTC.

V is TRBV4-1 and J is TRBJ2-6; D is uncertain. The V end was cut by 3 bases, the J end by 1 base, with 4 bases between. Germline CDR1 is MGHRA and CDR2 is YSYEKL. The CDR3 totals 14 residues. CDR3 loop: CASSHGSGANVLTF. The CDR3 DNA reads TGCGCCAGCAGCCACGGATCTGGGGCCAACGTCCTGACTTTC.

The chain combines TRBV7-2 with TRBJ1-5; no firm D call. The CDR3 runs to 13 residues. The germline CDR1 and CDR2 sequences are SGHTA and FQGNSA. Deletions cut 2 bases from V and 4 bases from J, with 6 bases between. The CDR3 region is CASSLQANQPQHF. In nucleotides, the CDR3 is TGTGCCAGCAGCTTACAGGCTAATCAGCCCCAGCATTTT.